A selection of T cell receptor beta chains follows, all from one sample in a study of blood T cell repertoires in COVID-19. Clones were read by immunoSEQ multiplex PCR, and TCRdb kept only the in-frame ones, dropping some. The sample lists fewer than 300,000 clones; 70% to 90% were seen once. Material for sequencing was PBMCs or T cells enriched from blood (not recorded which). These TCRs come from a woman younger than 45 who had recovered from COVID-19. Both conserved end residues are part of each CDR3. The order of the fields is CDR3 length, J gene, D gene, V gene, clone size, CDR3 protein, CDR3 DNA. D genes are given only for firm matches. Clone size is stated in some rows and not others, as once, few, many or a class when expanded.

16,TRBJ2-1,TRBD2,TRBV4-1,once,CASSQGSGRGTREQFF,TGCGCCAGCAGCCAAGGGAGCGGGAGGGGCACGCGGGAGCAGTTCTTC
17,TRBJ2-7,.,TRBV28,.,CASSLGEKRVRSYEQYF,TGTGCCAGCAGTTTAGGGGAAAAGCGGGTACGCTCCTACGAGCAGTACTTC
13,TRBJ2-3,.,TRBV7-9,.,CASSLNSPDTQYF,TGTGCCAGCAGCTTAAACTCCCCAGATACGCAGTATTTT
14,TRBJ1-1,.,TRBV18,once,CASSPKEMNTEAFF,TGTGCCAGCTCACCAAAGGAGATGAACACTGAAGCTTTCTTT
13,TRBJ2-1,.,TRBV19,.,CASRSGKSSGEFF,TGTGCCAGTAGATCGGGTAAGTCGTCGGGGGAGTTCTTC
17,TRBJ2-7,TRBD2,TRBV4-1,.,CASSQDHSGRAGYEQYF,TGCGCCAGCAGCCAAGACCATAGCGGGAGGGCCGGGTACGAGCAGTACTTC
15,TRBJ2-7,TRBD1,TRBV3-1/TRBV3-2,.,CASSLHGQGPGEQYF,TGTGCCAGCAGCCTACATGGACAGGGTCCGGGTGAGCAGTACTTC
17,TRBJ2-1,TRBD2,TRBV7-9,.,CASSLEGFSGEYNEQFF,TGTGCCAGCAGCTTAGAGGGGTTTAGCGGGGAGTACAATGAGCAGTTCTTC
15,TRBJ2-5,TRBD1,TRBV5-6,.,CASSYGQAPQETQYF,TGTGCCAGCAGCTATGGACAGGCACCGCAAGAGACCCAGTACTTC
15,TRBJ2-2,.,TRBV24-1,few,CATSDPTGNTGELFF,TGTGCCACCAGTGATCCGACAGGGAACACCGGGGAGCTGTTTTTT
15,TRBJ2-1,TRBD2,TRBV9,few,CASSSRGDSYNEQFF,TGTGCCAGCAGCTCCCGGGGGGACTCCTACAATGAGCAGTTCTTC
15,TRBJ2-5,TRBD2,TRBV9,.,CASSTSSGRSETQYF,TGTGCCAGCAGCACCTCTAGCGGGAGGTCGGAGACCCAGTACTTC
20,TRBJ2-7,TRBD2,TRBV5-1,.,CASSLMIPGLAGVFSYEQYF,TGCGCCAGCAGCTTGATGATACCGGGACTAGCGGGAGTCTTTTCCTACGAGCAGTACTTC
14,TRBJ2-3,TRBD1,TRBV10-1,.,CASSRTGGTDTQYF,TGCGCCAGCAGCCGGACAGGGGGCACAGATACGCAGTATTTT
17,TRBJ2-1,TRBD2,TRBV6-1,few,CASSDPLAGVTHNEQFF,TGTGCCAGCAGTGACCCTCTAGCGGGGGTCACGCACAATGAGCAGTTCTTC
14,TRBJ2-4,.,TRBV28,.,CASTKRIAKNIQYF,TGTGCCAGCACTAAGAGGATAGCCAAAAACATTCAGTACTTC
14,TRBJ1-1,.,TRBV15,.,CATSNASMNTEAFF,TGTGCCACCAGCAATGCCAGTATGAACACTGAAGCTTTCTTT
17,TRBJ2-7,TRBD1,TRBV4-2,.,CASSQDARDRGTGEQYF,TGTGCCAGCAGCCAAGATGCAAGGGACAGGGGGACGGGAGAGCAGTACTTC